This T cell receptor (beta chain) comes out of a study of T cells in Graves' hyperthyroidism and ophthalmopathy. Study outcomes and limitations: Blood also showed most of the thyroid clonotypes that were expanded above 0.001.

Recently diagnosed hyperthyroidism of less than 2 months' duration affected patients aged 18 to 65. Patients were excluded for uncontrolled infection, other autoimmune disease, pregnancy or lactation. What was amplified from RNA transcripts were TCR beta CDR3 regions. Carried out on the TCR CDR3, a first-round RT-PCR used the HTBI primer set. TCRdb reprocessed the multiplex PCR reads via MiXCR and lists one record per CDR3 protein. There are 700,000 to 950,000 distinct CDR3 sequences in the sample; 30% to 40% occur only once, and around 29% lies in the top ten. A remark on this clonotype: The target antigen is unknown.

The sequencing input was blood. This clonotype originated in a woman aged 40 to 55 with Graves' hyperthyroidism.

The CDR3 loop is CASSPRGGHNTEAFF. CDR3 nucleotide sequence: TGTGCCAGCAGTCCCAGAGGGGGACACAACACTGAAGCTTTCTTT. The chain joins TRBV28 to TRBJ1-1; the D gene is possibly TRBD1 (6 bases). The CDR3 length is 15 residues. Per germline, CDR1 MDHEN and CDR2 SYDVKM. V lost 5 bases to trimming and J lost 2 bases, with 15 bases between them.